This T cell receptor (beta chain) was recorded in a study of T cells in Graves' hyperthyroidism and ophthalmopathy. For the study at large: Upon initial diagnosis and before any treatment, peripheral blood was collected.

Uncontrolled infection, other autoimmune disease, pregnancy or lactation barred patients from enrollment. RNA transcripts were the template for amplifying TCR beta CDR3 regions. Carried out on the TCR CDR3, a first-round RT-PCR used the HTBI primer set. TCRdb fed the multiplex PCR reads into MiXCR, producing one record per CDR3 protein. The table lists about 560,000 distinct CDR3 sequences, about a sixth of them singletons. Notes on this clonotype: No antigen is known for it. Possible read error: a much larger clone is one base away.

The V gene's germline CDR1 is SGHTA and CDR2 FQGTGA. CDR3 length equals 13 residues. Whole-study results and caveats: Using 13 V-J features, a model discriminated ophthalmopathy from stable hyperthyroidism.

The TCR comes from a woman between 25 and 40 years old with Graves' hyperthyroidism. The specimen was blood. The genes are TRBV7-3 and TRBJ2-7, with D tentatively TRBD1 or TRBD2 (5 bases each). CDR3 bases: TGTGCCGGCAGCTTAGTCCTGGGGGACGAGCAGTACTTC. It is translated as CAGSLVLGDEQYF.